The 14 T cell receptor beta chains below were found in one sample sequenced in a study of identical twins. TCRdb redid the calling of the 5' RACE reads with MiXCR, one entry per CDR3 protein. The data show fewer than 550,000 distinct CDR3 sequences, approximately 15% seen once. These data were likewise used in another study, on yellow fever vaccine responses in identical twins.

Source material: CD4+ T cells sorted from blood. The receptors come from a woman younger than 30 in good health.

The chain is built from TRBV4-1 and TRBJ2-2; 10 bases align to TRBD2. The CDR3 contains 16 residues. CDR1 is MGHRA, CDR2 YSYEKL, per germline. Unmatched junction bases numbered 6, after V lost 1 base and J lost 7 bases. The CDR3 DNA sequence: TGCGCCAGCAGCCAAGGGCTAGCGGGAGTGGGCGGGGAGCTGTTTTTT. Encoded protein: CASSQGLAGVGGELFF.

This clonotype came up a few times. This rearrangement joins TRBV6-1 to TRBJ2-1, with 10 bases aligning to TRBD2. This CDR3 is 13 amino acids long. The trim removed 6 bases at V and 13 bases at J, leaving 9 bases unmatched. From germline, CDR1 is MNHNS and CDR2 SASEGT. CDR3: CASRSGLAVAQFF. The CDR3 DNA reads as TGTGCCAGCAGATCAGGACTAGCGGTAGCTCAGTTCTTC.

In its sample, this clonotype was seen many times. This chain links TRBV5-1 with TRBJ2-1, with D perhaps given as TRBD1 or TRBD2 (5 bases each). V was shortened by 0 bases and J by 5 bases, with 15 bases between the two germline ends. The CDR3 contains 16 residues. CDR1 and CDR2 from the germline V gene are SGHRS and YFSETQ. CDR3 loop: CASSLAGDPADNEQFF. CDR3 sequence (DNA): TGCGCCAGCAGCTTGGCCGGGGACCCTGCCGACAATGAGCAGTTCTTC.

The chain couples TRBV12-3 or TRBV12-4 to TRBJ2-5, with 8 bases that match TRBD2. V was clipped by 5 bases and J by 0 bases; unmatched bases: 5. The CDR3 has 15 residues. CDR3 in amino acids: CASSRGGKDQETQYF. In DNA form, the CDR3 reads TGTGCCAGCAGTCGGGGGGGGAAGGACCAAGAGACCCAGTACTTC.

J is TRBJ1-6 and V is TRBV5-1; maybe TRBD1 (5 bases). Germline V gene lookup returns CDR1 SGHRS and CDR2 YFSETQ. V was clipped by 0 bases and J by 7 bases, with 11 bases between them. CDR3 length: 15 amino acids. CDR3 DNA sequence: TGCGCCAGCAGCTTGGGGGGCGTACGGAATTCACCCCTCCACTTT. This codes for CASSLGGVRNSPLHF.

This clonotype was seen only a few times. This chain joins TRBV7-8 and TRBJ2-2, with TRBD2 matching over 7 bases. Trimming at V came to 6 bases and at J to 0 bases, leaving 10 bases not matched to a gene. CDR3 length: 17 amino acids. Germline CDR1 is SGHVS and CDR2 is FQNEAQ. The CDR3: CASRTRGVTTNTGELFF. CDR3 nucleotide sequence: TGTGCCAGCAGAACCCGGGGGGTGACAACGAACACCGGGGAGCTGTTTTTT.

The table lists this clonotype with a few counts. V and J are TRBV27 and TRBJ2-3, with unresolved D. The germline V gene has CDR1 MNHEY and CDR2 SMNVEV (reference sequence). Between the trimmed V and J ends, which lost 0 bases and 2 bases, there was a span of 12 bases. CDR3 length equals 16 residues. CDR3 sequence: CASSLSERYYTDTQYF. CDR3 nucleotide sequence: TGTGCCAGCAGTTTATCGGAACGGTACTACACAGATACGCAGTATTTT.

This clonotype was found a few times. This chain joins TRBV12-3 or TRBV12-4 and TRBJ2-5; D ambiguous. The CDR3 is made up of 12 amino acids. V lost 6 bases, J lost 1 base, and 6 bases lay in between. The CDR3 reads CASRSGQETQYF. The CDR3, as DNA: TGTGCCAGCAGATCGGGCCAAGAGACCCAGTACTTC.

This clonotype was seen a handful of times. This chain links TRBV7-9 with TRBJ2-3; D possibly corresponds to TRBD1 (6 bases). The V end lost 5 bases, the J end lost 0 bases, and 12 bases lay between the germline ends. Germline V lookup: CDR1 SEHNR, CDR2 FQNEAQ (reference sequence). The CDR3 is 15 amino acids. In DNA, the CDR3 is TGTGCCAGCAGCACCCGGACAGCCAGCACAGATACGCAGTATTTT. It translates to CASSTRTASTDTQYF. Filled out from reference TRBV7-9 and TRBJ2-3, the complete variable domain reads DTGVSQNPRHKITKRGQNVTFRCDPISEHNRLYWYRQTLGQGPEFLTYFQNEAQLEKSRLLSDRFSAERPKGSFSTLEIQRTEQGDSAMYLCASSTRTASTDTQYFGPGTRLTVL.

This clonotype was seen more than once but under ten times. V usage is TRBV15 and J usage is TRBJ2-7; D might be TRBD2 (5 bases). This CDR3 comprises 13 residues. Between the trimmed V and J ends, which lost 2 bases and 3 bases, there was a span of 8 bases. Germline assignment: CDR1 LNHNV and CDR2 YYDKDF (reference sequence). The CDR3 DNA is TGTGCCACCAGCAGACTAGCTAACTACGAGCAGTACTTC. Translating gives CATSRLANYEQYF. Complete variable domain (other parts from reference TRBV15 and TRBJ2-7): DAMVIQNPRYQVTQFGKPVTLSCSQTLNHNVMYWYQQKSSQAPKLLFHYYDKDFNNEADTPDNFQSRRPNTSFCFLDIRSPGLGDTAMYLCATSRLANYEQYFGPGTRLTVT.

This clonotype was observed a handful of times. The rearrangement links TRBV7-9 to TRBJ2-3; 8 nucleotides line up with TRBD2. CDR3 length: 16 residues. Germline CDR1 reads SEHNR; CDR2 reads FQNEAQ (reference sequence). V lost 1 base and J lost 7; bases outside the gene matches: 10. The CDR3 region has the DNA TGTGCCAGCAGCTTAGTAGCGGGAAGGAATCTGAATACGCAGTATTTT. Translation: CASSLVAGRNLNTQYF.

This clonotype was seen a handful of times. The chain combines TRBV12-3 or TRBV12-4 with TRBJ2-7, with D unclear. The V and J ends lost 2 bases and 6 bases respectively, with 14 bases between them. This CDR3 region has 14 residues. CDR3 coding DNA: TGTGCCAGCAGTTTACGGCTGGAGATCGGCGAGCAGTACTTC. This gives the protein CASSLRLEIGEQYF.

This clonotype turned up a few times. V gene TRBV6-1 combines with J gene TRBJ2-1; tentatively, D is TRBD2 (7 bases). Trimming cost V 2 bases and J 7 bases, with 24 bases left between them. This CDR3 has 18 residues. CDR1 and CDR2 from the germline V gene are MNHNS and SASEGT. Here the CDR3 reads CASSERGRGAGVINEQFF. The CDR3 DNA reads TGTGCCAGCAGTGAAAGGGGGAGGGGCGCGGGAGTAATAAATGAGCAGTTCTTC.

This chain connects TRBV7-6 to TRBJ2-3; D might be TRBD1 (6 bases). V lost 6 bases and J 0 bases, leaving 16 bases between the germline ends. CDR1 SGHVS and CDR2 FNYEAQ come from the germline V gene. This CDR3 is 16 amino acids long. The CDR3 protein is CASSARQAPSTDTQYF. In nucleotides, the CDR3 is TGTGCCAGCAGTGCAAGACAGGCCCCTAGCACAGATACGCAGTATTTT.